A single sample gave rise to the 23 T cell receptor beta chains below, sequenced in a study of lymphopenia after photon versus proton radiotherapy. The data were produced by immunoSEQ multiplex PCR, yet TCRdb's version contains in-frame clones alone and is incomplete. Counted here are 11,000 to 15,000 clones, about four fifths occurring once; the ten biggest clones make up about 25%. This specimen consisted of peripheral blood, obtained from a patient treated with photon-based radiotherapy. The receptors here all came from a man between 50 and 59 years old with gastric cancer.

V is TRBV5-5 and J is TRBJ1-6; 7 nucleotides line up with TRBD1. This CDR3 has 15 amino acids. Germline CDR1 SGHKS, CDR2 YYEKEE (reference sequence). The V segment lost 2 bases and the J segment 7 bases; nucleotides outside the gene matches: 6. The CDR3 sequence is CASSLSTGWNSPLHF. Written as DNA, the CDR3 is TGTGCCAGCAGCTTATCGACAGGGTGGAATTCACCCCTCCACTTT. The variable domain in full, with the rest retrieved from reference TRBV5-5 and TRBJ1-6, is DAGVTQSPTHLIKTRGQQVTLRCSPISGHKSVSWYQQVLGQGPQFIFQYYEKEERGRGNFPDRFSARQFPNYSSELNVNALLLGDSALYLCASSLSTGWNSPLHFGNGTRLTVT.

The rearrangement joins TRBV5-5 to TRBJ1-3; D uncertain. V was pared by 0 bases and J by 2 bases, with 9 bases between. Germline CDR1 reads SGHKS; CDR2 reads YYEKEE (reference sequence). CDR3 length: 15 residues. Here the CDR3 DNA reads TGTGCCAGCAGCTTGGCGGTGACACCTGGAAACACCATATATTTT. Protein: CASSLAVTPGNTIYF.

The chain has TRBV7-2 and TRBJ1-1, with D maybe TRBD1 (5 bases). The V end was cut by 5 bases, the J end by 3 bases, with 16 bases between. Looked up from germline, CDR1 is SGHTA and CDR2 is FQGNSA. The CDR3 has 15 amino acids. CDR3 DNA sequence: TGTGCCAGCAGCCCAGTAAGGGGTGAGGACACTGAAGCTTTCTTT. Amino acids: CASSPVRGEDTEAFF.

Here the CDR3 reads CASSLTGGSQPQHF. The CDR3 region has the DNA TGTGCCAGCAGCTTAACAGGGGGCAGTCAGCCCCAGCATTTT. The chain couples TRBV11-2 to TRBJ1-5; 9 bases are shared with TRBD1. This CDR3 contains 14 residues. Germline trimming cut 2 bases from V and 6 bases from J; bases unmatched to any gene: 2. Germline CDR1 reads SGHAT; CDR2 reads FQNNGV.

This chain uses TRBV4-1 with TRBJ1-5; tentative D call: TRBD1 (5 bases). Germline-derived CDR1 and CDR2 are MGHRA and YSYEKL. This CDR3 has 18 residues. Trimming left V 1 base short and J 5 bases short, with 21 bases between. In DNA form, the CDR3 reads TGCGCCAGCAGCCAAGTAGCCTTCTCAGGAGTAGGGGATCAGCCCCAGCATTTT. It specifies CASSQVAFSGVGDQPQHF.

This chain uses TRBV5-1 with TRBJ2-7, with 8 bases aligning to TRBD2. Per germline, CDR1 SGHRS and CDR2 YFSETQ. Losses at the gene ends were 4 bases for V and 6 bases for J; bases not matched to a gene: 6. The CDR3 is made up of 13 amino acids. Written as DNA, the CDR3 is TGCGCCAGCAGCCCGGCGGGGGGTGGCGAGCAGTACTTC. Translated, it gives CASSPAGGGEQYF.

This chain joins TRBV10-3 and TRBJ2-3; D is ambiguous. The ends were cut back, 4 bases at V and 5 bases at J, with 7 bases in the middle. The CDR3 consists of 12 residues. Germline loops: CDR1 ENHRY, CDR2 SYGVKD. CDR3: CAISVGKDTQYF. CDR3 DNA: TGTGCCATCAGTGTAGGGAAAGATACGCAGTATTTT.

Remarks on this clone: The sample contains more than one DNA sequence encoding this CDR3. The chain carries TRBV10-3 and TRBJ2-7; no clear D gene. The CDR3 runs to 12 residues. The germline CDR1 and CDR2 sequences are ENHRY and SYGVKD. V gave up 6 bases and J gave up 1 base, with 7 bases separating them. The CDR3 region has the DNA TGTGCCATCAGCTCGAGTTCCTACGAGCAGTACTTC. Translating gives CAISSSSYEQYF.

The chain joins TRBV4-1 to TRBJ2-3; the match to TRBD2 covers 9 bases. CDR1 and CDR2 (germline): MGHRA, YSYEKL. After removal of 3 bases from V and 3 bases from J, the junction contained 7 bases not matched to a gene. The CDR3 loop spans 16 amino acids. Here the CDR3 reads CASSHTIAGATDTQYF. The CDR3 DNA is TGCGCCAGCAGCCATACTATAGCGGGGGCAACAGATACGCAGTATTTT.

The CDR3, as DNA: TGTGCCAGCTCACCAAGTCTTACGAATCAGCCCCAGCATTTT. Translation gives CASSPSLTNQPQHF. The chain couples TRBV18 to TRBJ1-5, with D unclear. Trimming left V 2 bases short and J 4 bases short, with 9 bases between. The CDR3 totals 14 residues. Germline V gene sequence: CDR1 KGHSH, CDR2 LQKENI.

This chain connects TRBV5-1 to TRBJ1-6; D is possibly TRBD1 (6 bases). V was cut by 4 bases and J by 8 bases, with 13 bases left in between. Germline V lookup: CDR1 SGHRS, CDR2 YFSETQ. CDR3 length: 14 residues. The chain's CDR3 is CASSAAGDDSPLHF. CDR3 bases: TGCGCCAGCAGCGCCGCAGGGGACGATTCACCCCTCCACTTT.

J is TRBJ1-6 and V is TRBV7-8, with D maybe TRBD1 (5 bases). Germline loops: CDR1 SGHVS, CDR2 FQNEAQ. The CDR3 runs 13 residues. The V end was cut by 5 bases, the J end by 8 bases, with 10 bases between. CDR3 in amino acids: CASSQWGYSPLHF. The CDR3 nucleotides read TGTGCCAGCAGCCAATGGGGGTATTCACCCCTCCACTTT. Supplemented by reference TRBV7-8 and TRBJ1-6, the full variable domain reads GAGVSQSPRYKVAKRGQDVALRCDPISGHVSLFWYQQALGQGPEFLTYFQNEAQLDKSGLPSDRFFAERPEGSVSTLKIQRTQQEDSAVYLCASSQWGYSPLHFGNGTRLTVT.

The table lists this clone with a few counts. The V and J genes are TRBV6-1 and TRBJ2-7; D possibly corresponds to TRBD1 (7 bases). Germline V gene lookup returns CDR1 MNHNS and CDR2 SASEGT. Deletions cut 1 base from V and 4 bases from J, with 20 bases between. The CDR3 runs 17 residues. The chain's CDR3 is CASSEEGGTGDFYEQYV. The CDR3 DNA reads TGTGCCAGCAGTGAAGAAGGTGGCACAGGGGACTTTTACGAGCAGTACGTC.

V and J are TRBV5-1 and TRBJ1-1; no clear D. Germline V CDR1 and CDR2: SGHRS, YFSETQ. The CDR3 is 14 amino acids. V was pared by 5 bases and J by 1 base, with 12 bases between. The CDR3 here is CASRGNPRNTEAFF. CDR3 nucleotide sequence: TGCGCCAGCAGGGGGAATCCACGGAACACTGAAGCTTTCTTT.

V is TRBV11-2 and J is TRBJ1-1, with D uncertain. The germline V gene encodes CDR1 SGHAT and CDR2 FQNNGV. V was cut by 1 base and J by 4 bases, with 7 bases left in between. The CDR3 totals 13 residues. CDR3 nucleotides: TGTGCCAGCAGCTTAGGTCCAGCCACTGAAGCTTTCTTT. Its protein is CASSLGPATEAFF.

This clone appeared a few times. The rearrangement links TRBV11-3 to TRBJ2-3; tentatively, D is TRBD1 (6 bases). This CDR3 has 15 residues. Germline V gene data show CDR1 as SGHNT and CDR2 as YENEEA. Trimming cost V 4 bases and J 3 bases, with 14 bases left between them. DNA of the CDR3: TGTGCCAGCAGCTCCTCTACAGGGTTTACAGATACGCAGTATTTT. Translated, it gives CASSSSTGFTDTQYF. Variable domain in full (rest from reference TRBV11-3 and TRBJ2-3): EAGVVQSPRYKIIEKKQPVAFWCNPISGHNTLYWYLQNLGQGPELLIRYENEEAVDDSQLPKDRFSAERLKGVDSTLKIQPAELGDSAVYLCASSSSTGFTDTQYFGPGTRLTVL.

The J gene is TRBJ2-1, the V gene TRBV7-2; D call uncertain. Between the trimmed V and J ends, which lost 5 bases and 5 bases, there was a span of 16 bases. CDR3 length equals 15 residues. From germline, CDR1 is SGHTA and CDR2 FQGNSA. CDR3 DNA: TGTGCCAGCAGCCGACAAACCGGGCAAAACAATGAGCAGTTCTTC. It specifies CASSRQTGQNNEQFF.

This chain joins TRBV6-6 and TRBJ2-6; D unclear. Germline CDR1 MNHNY, CDR2 SVGAGI (reference sequence). V lost 10 bases and J lost 4, with 14 bases in between. The CDR3 consists of 14 residues. CDR3 sequence reads: CATVAARGANVLTF. In DNA, the CDR3 is TGTGCCACTGTCGCGGCTAGGGGGGCCAACGTCCTGACTTTC.

In this sample, this clone turned up a few times. The chain couples TRBV27 to TRBJ2-3, with 7 nucleotides matching TRBD1. The CDR3 spans 13 residues. The V gene's germline CDR1 is MNHEY and CDR2 SMNVEV (reference sequence). Trimming removed 6 bases from V and 5 bases from J; junction bases left unmatched: 5. The CDR3 region has the DNA TGTGCCAGCAGCAAAGGGGGCCGAGATACGCAGTATTTT. Its translation: CASSKGGRDTQYF.

The chain is built from TRBV19 and TRBJ2-1; 7 nucleotides agree with TRBD1. Germline assignment: CDR1 LNHDA and CDR2 SQIVND (reference sequence). The CDR3 totals 12 residues. Unmatched junction bases numbered 2, after V lost 4 bases and J lost 8 bases. The CDR3, as DNA: TGTGCCAGTAGTACAGGGGGAGATGAGCAGTTCTTC. This gives the protein CASSTGGDEQFF.

The V and J genes are TRBV5-1 and TRBJ1-4; D unclear. Germline CDR1 SGHRS, CDR2 YFSETQ. This CDR3 contains 15 residues. V lost 0 bases to trimming and J lost 5 bases, with 11 bases between them. The CDR3: CASSLAPALNEKLFF. As DNA, the CDR3 is TGCGCCAGCAGCTTGGCCCCAGCTCTGAATGAAAAACTGTTTTTT. The full variable domain, completed using reference TRBV5-1 and TRBJ1-4, is KAGVTQTPRYLIKTRGQQVTLSCSPISGHRSVSWYQQTPGQGLQFLFEYFSETQRNKGNFPGRFSGRQFSNSRSEMNVSTLELGDSALYLCASSLAPALNEKLFFGSGTQLSVL.

This rearrangement joins TRBV19 to TRBJ1-2, with TRBD1 matching 9 bases. Germline values: CDR1 LNHDA, CDR2 SQIVND (reference sequence). The V gene end was trimmed by 5 bases and the J gene end by 4 bases; junction bases not matched to a gene: 14. The CDR3 is 17 amino acids. The CDR3 region has the DNA TGTGCCAGTAGTTCGAGCTCCGGGACAGGGAGTTCCTATGGCTACACCTTC. Translated: CASSSSSGTGSSYGYTF.

The CDR3 is CASSLTGDYGYTF. The CDR3 DNA follows: TGTGCCAGCAGCCTGACAGGGGACTATGGCTACACCTTC. The chain carries TRBV16 and TRBJ1-2; the match to TRBD1 covers 8 bases. Germline loops: CDR1 KGHSY, CDR2 FQNENV. The CDR3 covers 13 residues. V shed 4 bases and J 3 bases; nucleotides not matched to a gene: 1.